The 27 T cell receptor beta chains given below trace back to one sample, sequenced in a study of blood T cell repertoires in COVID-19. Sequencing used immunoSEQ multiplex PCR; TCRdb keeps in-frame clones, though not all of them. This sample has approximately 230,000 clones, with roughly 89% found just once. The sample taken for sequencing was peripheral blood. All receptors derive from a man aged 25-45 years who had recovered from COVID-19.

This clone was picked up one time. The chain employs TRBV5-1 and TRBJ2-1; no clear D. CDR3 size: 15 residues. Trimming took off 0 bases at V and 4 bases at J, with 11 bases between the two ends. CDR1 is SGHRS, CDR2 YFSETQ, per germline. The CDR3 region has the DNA TGCGCCAGCAGCTTGGACCCATATAGTTACAATGAGCAGTTCTTC. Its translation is CASSLDPYSYNEQFF.

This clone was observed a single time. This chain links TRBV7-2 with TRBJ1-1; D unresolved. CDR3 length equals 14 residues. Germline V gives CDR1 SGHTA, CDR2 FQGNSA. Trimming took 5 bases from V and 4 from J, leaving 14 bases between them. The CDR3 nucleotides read TGTGCCAGCAGCCCGGATCCAGCGATCACTGAAGCTTTCTTT. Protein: CASSPDPAITEAFF.

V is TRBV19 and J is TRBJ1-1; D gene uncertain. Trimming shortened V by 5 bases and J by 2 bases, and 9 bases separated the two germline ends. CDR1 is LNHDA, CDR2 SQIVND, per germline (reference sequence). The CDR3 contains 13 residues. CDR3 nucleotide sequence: TGTGCCAGTAGTTACAGCCCTAACACTGAAGCTTTCTTT. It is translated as CASSYSPNTEAFF.

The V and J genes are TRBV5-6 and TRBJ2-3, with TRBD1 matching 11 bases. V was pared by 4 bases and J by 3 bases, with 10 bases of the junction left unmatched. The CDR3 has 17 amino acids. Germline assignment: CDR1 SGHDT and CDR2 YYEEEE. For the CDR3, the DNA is TGTGCCAGCAGCGCCGGGACAGGGGGATACGGAACAGATACGCAGTATTTT. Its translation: CASSAGTGGYGTDTQYF.

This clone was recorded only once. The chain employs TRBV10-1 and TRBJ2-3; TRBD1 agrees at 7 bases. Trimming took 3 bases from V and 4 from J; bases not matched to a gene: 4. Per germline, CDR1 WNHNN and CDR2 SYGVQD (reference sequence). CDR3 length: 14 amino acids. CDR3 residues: CASSDRQGSDTQYF. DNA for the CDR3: TGCGCCAGCAGTGACCGACAGGGATCAGATACGCAGTATTTT.

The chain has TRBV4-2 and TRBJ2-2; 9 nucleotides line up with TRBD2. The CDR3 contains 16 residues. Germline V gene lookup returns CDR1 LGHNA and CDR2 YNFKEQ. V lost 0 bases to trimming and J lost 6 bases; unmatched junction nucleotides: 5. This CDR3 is CASSQEWRGGPGELFF. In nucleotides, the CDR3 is TGTGCCAGCAGCCAAGAGTGGCGGGGGGGCCCCGGGGAGCTGTTTTTT.

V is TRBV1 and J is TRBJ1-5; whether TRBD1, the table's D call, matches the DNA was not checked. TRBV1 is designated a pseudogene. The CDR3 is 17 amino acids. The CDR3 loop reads CTRGRPRTGGPQQPQHF. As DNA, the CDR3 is TGCACCAGGGGACGCCCGAGGACAGGGGGCCCTCAACAGCCCCAGCATTTT.

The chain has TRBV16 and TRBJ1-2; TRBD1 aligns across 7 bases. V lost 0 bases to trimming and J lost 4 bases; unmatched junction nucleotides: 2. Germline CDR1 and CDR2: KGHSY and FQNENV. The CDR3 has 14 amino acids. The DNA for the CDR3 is TGTGCCAGCAGCCAATCAGGGGGCGCCTATGGCTACACCTTC. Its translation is CASSQSGGAYGYTF.

DNA of the CDR3: TGCGCCAGCAGGATTGGTGGCGGGACTCAAGAGACCCAGTACTTC. It codes for CASRIGGGTQETQYF. The chain employs TRBV5-1 and TRBJ2-5, with D possibly being TRBD2 (6 bases). This CDR3 is built from 15 residues. The germline gives CDR1 SGHRS, CDR2 YFSETQ. Trimming pared 5 bases from V and 2 bases from J, leaving 16 bases between.

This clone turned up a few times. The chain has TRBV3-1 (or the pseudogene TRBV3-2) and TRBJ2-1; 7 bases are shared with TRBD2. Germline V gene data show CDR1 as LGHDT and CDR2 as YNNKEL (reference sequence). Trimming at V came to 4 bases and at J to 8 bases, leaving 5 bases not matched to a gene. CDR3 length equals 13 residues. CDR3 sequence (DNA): TGTGCCAGCAGCCTCTCGGGGGGTCATGAGCAGTTCTTC. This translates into CASSLSGGHEQFF.

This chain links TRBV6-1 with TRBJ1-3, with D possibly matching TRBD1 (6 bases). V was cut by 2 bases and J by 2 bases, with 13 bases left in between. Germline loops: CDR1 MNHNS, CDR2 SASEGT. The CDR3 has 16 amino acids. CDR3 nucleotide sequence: TGTGCCAGCAGTGAACCGGTACAGGGTACTGGAAACACCATATATTTT. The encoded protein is CASSEPVQGTGNTIYF.

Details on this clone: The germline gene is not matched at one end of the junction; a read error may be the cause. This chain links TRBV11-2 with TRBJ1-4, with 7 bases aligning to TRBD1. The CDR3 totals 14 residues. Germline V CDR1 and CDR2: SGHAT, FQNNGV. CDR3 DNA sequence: TGTGCCAGCAGCGTAGACAGGGTTACTGAAAAACTGTTTTTT. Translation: CASSVDRVTEKLFF.

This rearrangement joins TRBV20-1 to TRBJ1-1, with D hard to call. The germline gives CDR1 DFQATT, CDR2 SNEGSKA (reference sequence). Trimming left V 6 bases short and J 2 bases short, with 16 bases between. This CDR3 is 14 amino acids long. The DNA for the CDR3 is TGCAGTGCCAGTGGGAGGGCGGGCAACACTGAAGCTTTCTTT. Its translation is CSASGRAGNTEAFF.

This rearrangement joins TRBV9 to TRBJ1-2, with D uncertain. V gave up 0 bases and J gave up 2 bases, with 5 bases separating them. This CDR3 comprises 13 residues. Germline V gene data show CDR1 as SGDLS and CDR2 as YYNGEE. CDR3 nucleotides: TGTGCCAGCAGCGTAGCAGCGAACTATGGCTACACCTTC. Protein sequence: CASSVAANYGYTF.

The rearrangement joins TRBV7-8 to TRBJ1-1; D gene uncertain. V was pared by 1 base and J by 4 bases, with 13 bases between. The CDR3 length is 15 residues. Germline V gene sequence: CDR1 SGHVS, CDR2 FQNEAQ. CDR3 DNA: TGTGCCAGCAGCTTAGTGGTAAGCCCCATCACTGAAGCTTTCTTT. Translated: CASSLVVSPITEAFF.

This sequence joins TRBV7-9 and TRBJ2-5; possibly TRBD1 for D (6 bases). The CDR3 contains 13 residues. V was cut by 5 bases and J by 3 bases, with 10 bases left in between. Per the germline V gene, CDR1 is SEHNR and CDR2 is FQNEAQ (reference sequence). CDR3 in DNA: TGTGCCAGCAGCCCAGGGGCAGAAGAGACCCAGTACTTC. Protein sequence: CASSPGAEETQYF.

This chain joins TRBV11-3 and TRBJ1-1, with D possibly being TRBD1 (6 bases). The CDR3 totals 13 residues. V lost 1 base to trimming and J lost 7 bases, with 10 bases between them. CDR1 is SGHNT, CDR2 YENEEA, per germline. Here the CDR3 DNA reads TGTGCCAGCAGCTTAGCCAGGGGCGTTGAAGCTTTCTTT. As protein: CASSLARGVEAFF.

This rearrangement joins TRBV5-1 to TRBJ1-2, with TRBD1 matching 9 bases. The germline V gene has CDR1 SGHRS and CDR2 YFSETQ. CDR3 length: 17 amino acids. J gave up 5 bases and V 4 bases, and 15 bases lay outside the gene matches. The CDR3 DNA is TGCGCCAGCAGCCCGGGACAGGGAGGGATAACGGGGTATGGCTACACCTTC. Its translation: CASSPGQGGITGYGYTF.

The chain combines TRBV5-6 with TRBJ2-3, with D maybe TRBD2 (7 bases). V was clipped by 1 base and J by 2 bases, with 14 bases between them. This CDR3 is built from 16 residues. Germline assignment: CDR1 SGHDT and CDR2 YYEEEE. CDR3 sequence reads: CASSLLWGGPTDTQYF. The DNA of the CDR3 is TGTGCCAGCAGCTTGCTGTGGGGGGGGCCCACAGATACGCAGTATTTT.

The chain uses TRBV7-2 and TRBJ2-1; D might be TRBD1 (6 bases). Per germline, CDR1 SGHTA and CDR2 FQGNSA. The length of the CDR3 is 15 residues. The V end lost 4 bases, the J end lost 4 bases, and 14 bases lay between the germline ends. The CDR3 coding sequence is TGTGCCAGCAGCTCCACAGGGACGGGGTACAATGAGCAGTTCTTC. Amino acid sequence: CASSSTGTGYNEQFF.

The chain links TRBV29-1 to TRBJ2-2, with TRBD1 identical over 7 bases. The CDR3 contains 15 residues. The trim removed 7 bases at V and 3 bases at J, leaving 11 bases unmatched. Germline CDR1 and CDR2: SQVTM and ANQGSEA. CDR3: CSGKLGTAHTGELFF. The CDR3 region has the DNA TGCAGCGGCAAACTCGGGACAGCCCACACCGGGGAGCTGTTTTTT.

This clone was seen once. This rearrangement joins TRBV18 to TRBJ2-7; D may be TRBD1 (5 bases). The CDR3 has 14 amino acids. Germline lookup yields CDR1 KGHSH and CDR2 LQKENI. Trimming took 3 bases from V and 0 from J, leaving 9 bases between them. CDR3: CASSPPGNSYEQYF. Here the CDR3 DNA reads TGTGCCAGCTCACCCCCAGGGAACTCCTACGAGCAGTACTTC.

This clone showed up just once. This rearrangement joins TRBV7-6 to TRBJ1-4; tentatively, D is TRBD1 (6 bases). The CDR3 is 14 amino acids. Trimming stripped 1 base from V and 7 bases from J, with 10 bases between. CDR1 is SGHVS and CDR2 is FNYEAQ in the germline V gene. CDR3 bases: TGTGCCAGCAGCTTAGTAGGGGGTGGTGAAAAACTGTTTTTT. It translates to CASSLVGGGEKLFF.

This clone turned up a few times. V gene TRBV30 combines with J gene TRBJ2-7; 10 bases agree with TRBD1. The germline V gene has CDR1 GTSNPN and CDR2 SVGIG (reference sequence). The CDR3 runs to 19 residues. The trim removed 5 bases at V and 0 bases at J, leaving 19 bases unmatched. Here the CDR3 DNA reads TGTGCCTGGGAACCATTACGGGACAGGGGTTTTCGGACCTCCTACGAGCAGTACTTC. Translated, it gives CAWEPLRDRGFRTSYEQYF.

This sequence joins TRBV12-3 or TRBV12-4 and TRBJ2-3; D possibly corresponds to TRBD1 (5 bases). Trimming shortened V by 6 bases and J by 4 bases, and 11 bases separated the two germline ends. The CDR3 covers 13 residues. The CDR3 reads CASSHLGADTQYF. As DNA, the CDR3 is TGTGCCAGCAGCCACTTAGGGGCAGATACGCAGTATTTT.

The CDR3 coding sequence is TGTGCCAGCAGCTCTTACAGGGGGGAGTATGAAAAACTGTTTTTT. Protein: CASSSYRGEYEKLFF. V and J are TRBV7-2 and TRBJ1-4; 8 bases line up with TRBD1. With V trimmed by 4 bases and J by 6 bases, 7 bases remained unmatched. Germline lookup yields CDR1 SGHTA and CDR2 FQGNSA. There are 15 residues in the CDR3.

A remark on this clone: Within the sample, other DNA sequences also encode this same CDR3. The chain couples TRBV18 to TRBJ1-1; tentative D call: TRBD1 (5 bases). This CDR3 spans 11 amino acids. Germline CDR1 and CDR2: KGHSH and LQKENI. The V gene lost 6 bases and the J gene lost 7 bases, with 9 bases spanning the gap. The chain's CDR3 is CASSLDSEAFF. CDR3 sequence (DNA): TGTGCCAGCTCGCTCGACAGTGAAGCTTTCTTT. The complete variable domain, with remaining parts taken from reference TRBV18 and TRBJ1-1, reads NAGVMQNPRHLVRRRGQEARLRCSPMKGHSHVYWYRQLPEEGLKFMVYLQKENIIDESGMPKERFSAEFPKEGPSILRIQQVVRGDSAAYFCASSLDSEAFFGQGTRLTVV.